The clone carrying this TCR beta chain appeared many times. Its antigen is unknown. The data stem from a study of naive and memory T cell subsets. Study results and caveats: In naive cells, over 90% of TCR sequences were seen only once.

The beta constant-region primer was an equimolar mix of two oligonucleotides covering TRBC1 and TRBC2. Ligated cDNA was amplified by four rounds of PCR with nested alpha and beta constant-region primers and SP2. TCRdb reprocessed the UMI-ligation and nested PCR reads with MiXCR, giving one entry per CDR3 protein. The sample includes roughly 3,000 distinct CDR3 sequences, over 4.5% seen only once; the top ten take around 30%. Four subsets defined by CD45RA and CD27 were sorted after CD3, CD4, CD8 and live/dead staining. This CDR3 contains 15 residues. Trimming left V 4 bases short and J 1 base short, with 13 bases between. Per the germline V gene, CDR1 is MDHEN and CDR2 is SYDVKM.

Sequencing was done on a sample of CD4+ TEMRA cells from blood. Regarding subset: effector memory re-expressing CD45RA, CD45RA+ CD27-. This sequence originates from a human donor in good health. The chain has TRBV28 and TRBJ1-2; tentative D call: TRBD1 (6 bases). CDR3 DNA sequence: TGTGCCAGCAGTTCCCGGACAGCAGATAACTATGGCTACACCTTC. Translation gives CASSSRTADNYGYTF.